These T cell receptor beta chains were read from a single sample in a study of blood T cell repertoires in COVID-19. The repertoire was sequenced with immunoSEQ multiplex PCR; TCRdb's copy has only in-frame clones and lacks some. The sample lists about 74,000 clones; around 88% were seen once. Sequenced sample: peripheral blood. The receptors come from a woman older than 75 with active or convalescent COVID-19. Each CDR3 is given with its conserved first and last residue. D genes are given only for firm matches. Size is stated for part of the rows, as once, few or many counts, or as a class when the clone is expanded.

-,TRBJ1-6,TRBV9,few,CASSEDSESPLHF,TGTGCCAGCAGCGAGGACAGCGAGTCACCCCTCCACTTT
-,TRBJ2-7,TRBV12-3/TRBV12-4,-,CASSWDTIYEQYF,TGTGCCAGCAGTTGGGACACGATCTACGAGCAGTACTTC
-,TRBJ1-6,TRBV7-2,-,CASSPMGHDYNSPLHF,TGTGCCAGCAGCCCGATGGGACACGATTATAATTCACCCCTCCACTTT
-,TRBJ1-4,TRBV7-2,-,CASSLLFAEKLFF,TGTGCCAGCAGCCTCCTATTCGCGGAAAAACTGTTTTTT
TRBD1,TRBJ1-5,TRBV6-5,-,CASRPGQGYQPQHF,TGTGCCAGCAGACCGGGACAGGGATACCAGCCCCAGCATTTT
TRBD1,TRBJ1-6,TRBV11-1,-,CASSARDRGRNSPLHF,TGTGCCAGCAGCGCGCGGGACAGGGGAAGGAATTCACCCCTCCACTTT
-,TRBJ2-2,TRBV6-5,-,CASSLTTGELFF,TGTGCCAGCAGTCTAACGACCGGGGAGCTGTTTTTT
TRBD2,TRBJ2-7,TRBV5-6,-,CASGGLAGPWEQYF,TGTGCCAGCGGGGGACTAGCGGGTCCGTGGGAGCAGTACTTC
-,TRBJ2-7,TRBV27,few,CASSPQGSALGSYEQYF,TGTGCCAGCAGTCCCCAAGGAAGCGCCTTGGGCTCCTACGAGCAGTACTTC
-,TRBJ1-5,TRBV2,-,CASSGERAGQPQHF,TGTGCCAGCAGTGGGGAGAGGGCTGGTCAGCCCCAGCATTTT
TRBD2,TRBJ2-1,TRBV4-2,-,CASSPHPSGRVNEQFF,TGTGCCAGCAGCCCCCACCCTAGCGGGAGGGTCAATGAGCAGTTCTTC
-,TRBJ1-5,TRBV6-5,-,CASSKTEFSNQPQHF,TGTGCCAGCAGTAAGACAGAATTTAGCAATCAGCCCCAGCATTTT
-,TRBJ2-5,TRBV27,-,CASSFKRGWETQYF,TGTGCCAGCAGTTTTAAAAGGGGGTGGGAGACCCAGTACTTC
TRBD1,TRBJ1-1,TRBV18,-,CASSTYGQGAEAFF,TGTGCCAGCTCAACCTATGGACAGGGGGCTGAAGCTTTCTTT
-,TRBJ2-1,TRBV29-1,-,CSVEKEPRGGNEQFF,TGCAGCGTTGAAAAGGAGCCCAGGGGCGGGAATGAGCAGTTCTTC
TRBD1,TRBJ2-1,TRBV4-3,-,CASSQDRGSYNEQFF,TGCGCCAGCAGCCAGGACAGGGGGAGCTACAATGAGCAGTTCTTC
-,TRBJ2-2,TRBV24-1,-,CATSVKGGDTGELFF,TGTGCCACCAGTGTGAAGGGGGGGGACACCGGGGAGCTGTTTTTT
-,TRBJ1-1,TRBV12-5,-,CASGLGGANTEAFF,TGTGCTAGTGGTTTGGGAGGAGCGAACACTGAAGCTTTCTTT
-,TRBJ1-1,TRBV6-2/TRBV6-3,-,CASSRSSGVGEAFF,TGTGCCAGCAGTCGCAGTTCAGGGGTCGGGGAAGCTTTCTTT
-,TRBJ2-3,TRBV5-1,-,CASSLQGAPGDTQYF,TGCGCCAGCAGCTTGCAAGGGGCGCCGGGAGATACGCAGTATTTT
TRBD2,TRBJ2-5,TRBV7-3,-,CASSPSGNLHGQETQYF,TGTGCCAGCAGTCCTAGCGGGAACCTTCACGGGCAAGAGACCCAGTACTTC
TRBD1,TRBJ1-1,TRBV5-1,-,CASSFDRALGTEAFF,TGCGCCAGCAGCTTCGACAGGGCCCTGGGTACTGAAGCTTTCTTT
-,TRBJ2-1,TRBV5-4,-,CASSLQGQRFQFF,TGTGCCAGCAGCTTGCAAGGACAGCGGTTTCAGTTCTTC
-,TRBJ2-5,TRBV5-1,-,CASSLVPVFGETQYF,TGCGCCAGCAGCTTGGTGCCAGTCTTTGGAGAGACCCAGTACTTC
TRBD2,TRBJ2-3,TRBV9,few,CASSSRRTSGTDTQYF,TGTGCCAGCAGCTCTCGGCGGACTAGCGGCACAGATACGCAGTATTTT
TRBD1,TRBJ1-1,TRBV7-2,-,CASQRGPVTEAFF,TGTGCCAGCCAGAGGGGGCCGGTCACTGAAGCTTTCTTT
TRBD1,TRBJ1-1,TRBV5-1,-,CASRPTGGAGNTEAFF,TGCGCCAGCAGGCCCACAGGGGGCGCAGGGAACACTGAAGCTTTCTTT
-,TRBJ1-5,TRBV4-3,-,CASSQNLGSPNQPQHF,TGCGCCAGCAGCCAAAACCTCGGGAGCCCCAATCAGCCCCAGCATTTT
TRBD2,TRBJ2-2,TRBV4-2,-,CASSQVGGRANTGELFF,TGTGCCAGCAGCCAAGTGGGCGGGAGGGCCAACACCGGGGAGCTGTTTTTT
TRBD1,TRBJ2-7,TRBV5-4,-,CASSFRTGFSYEQYF,TGTGCCAGCAGCTTTCGGACAGGGTTCTCCTACGAGCAGTACTTC
-,TRBJ1-2,TRBV6-6,-,CASSYSSYGYTF,TGTGCCAGCAGTTACTCGAGCTATGGCTACACCTTC
TRBD1,TRBJ1-1,TRBV7-2,-,CASSPRIGQGSNTEAFF,TGTGCCAGCAGCCCACGAATAGGACAGGGATCGAACACTGAAGCTTTCTTT
-,TRBJ2-1,TRBV18,-,CASSPRETVPIDEQFF,TGTGCCAGCTCACCACGAGAGACTGTCCCAATCGATGAGCAGTTCTTC
TRBD2,TRBJ2-3,TRBV27,-,CASSAAGVGRTQYF,TGTGCCAGCAGCGCAGCGGGAGTAGGGCGGACGCAGTATTTT
TRBD2,TRBJ2-3,TRBV7-6,-,CASSLALAGRPTDTQYF,TGTGCCAGCAGCTTAGCCTTAGCGGGCAGGCCCACAGATACGCAGTATTTT
-,TRBJ1-1,TRBV4-2,few,CASSPRQGSGTEAFF,TGTGCCAGCAGCCCGCGGCAGGGTTCGGGCACTGAAGCTTTCTTT
TRBD1,TRBJ1-4,TRBV12-5,-,CASGDGTGREKLFF,TGTGCTAGTGGTGACGGGACAGGGCGAGAAAAACTGTTTTTT
TRBD1,TRBJ1-5,TRBV18,-,CASSPKRTGASSNSNQPQHF,TGTGCCAGCTCACCAAAAAGGACAGGTGCTTCCTCCAATAGCAATCAGCCCCAGCATTTT
-,TRBJ2-1,TRBV19,-,CAAGRSYNEQFF,TGTGCAGCAGGGCGCTCCTACAATGAGCAGTTCTTC
TRBD2,TRBJ2-2,TRBV10-2,once,CASSEGGGASGELFF,TGCGCCAGCAGTGAAGGCGGGGGGGCGTCCGGGGAGCTGTTTTTT
-,TRBJ1-6,TRBV7-2,few,CASSLGAQPNSPLHF,TGTGCCAGCAGCTTAGGGGCCCAGCCAAATTCACCCCTCCACTTT